The present entry profiles one TCR beta chain with its context. A much larger clone is a single base away; this may be a read error. This sample is drawn from a study of regulatory T cells in long-lasting Graves disease. Arm-PCR of CDR3 regions and iRepertoire HTBI primers were the basis on which TCR beta libraries were built. TCRdb called the multiplex PCR reads again in MiXCR, with one record for every CDR3 protein. The sample carries 350,000 to 500,000 distinct CDR3 sequences, about 16% recorded once. The time point is: newly diagnosed GD, antithyroid drugs for less than 3 months. PBMC-derived RNA was used for the TCR library. Diagnosing Graves' disease relied on the American Thyroid Association guidelines. Germline V lookup: CDR1 MNHEY, CDR2 SVGAGI. This CDR3 is built from 15 residues. This sample was also put to use in a study of T cells in Graves' hyperthyroidism and ophthalmopathy. As that report states: A first-round RT-PCR of the TCR CDR3 used the HTBI primer set.

The specimen was peripheral blood mononuclear cells (PBMCs), collected at new diagnosis, from a patient treated with antithyroid drugs. The TCR originated in a woman aged 18-29 years with Graves disease. This chain links TRBV6-5 with TRBJ2-3; 8 bases agree with TRBD1. The CDR3 loop reads CANSSGQGFTDTQYF. The CDR3 bases are TGTGCCAACAGTTCTGGACAGGGCTTCACAGATACGCAGTATTTT.